The rows below give T cell receptor beta chains drawn from one sample of a study of molecular identifiers for immune sequencing clone quantification. TCRdb itself ran the PCR reads through MiXCR, one entry per CDR3 protein. The data hold about 40,000 distinct CDR3 sequences, with approximately 17% observed a single time. Sequencing was carried out using naive CD8+ T cells from blood, with Jurkat cell RNA spiked in. The receptors were gathered from a human donor in good health. Some libraries in this study had Jurkat cell RNA spiked in. Each CDR3 is given with its conserved first and last residue. A D gene is named only where the DNA matches it firmly. The size of a clone is reported for some rows only, either as once, few or many, or as a class for expanded clones.

>TRBV4-3|-|TRBJ2-7|TRBD1
TGCGCCAGCAGCCAAGCGCCGGGACAGGGGACTTACGAGCAGTACTTC
CASSQAPGQGTYEQYF
>TRBV28|once|TRBJ1-5|TRBD1
TGTGCCAGCAGACTGACAGGGGGAATCAATCAGCCCCAGCATTTT
CASRLTGGINQPQHF
>TRBV20-1|many|TRBJ2-7|TRBD2
TGCAGTGCTAGAGATCTCGCTGTAGGGACTAGGAGGTACGAGCAGTACTTC
CSARDLAVGTRRYEQYF
>TRBV3-1|-|TRBJ2-7|TRBD1
TGTGCCAGCACCTCAACTCCCGGGACAGGGGGAGAGCAGTACTTC
CASTSTPGTGGEQYF
>TRBV12-3/TRBV12-4|medium-sized|TRBJ2-7|TRBD1
TGTGCCAGCAGTGGCGGGACAGGGTCAGCCTACGAGCAGTACTTC
CASSGGTGSAYEQYF
>TRBV20-1|many|TRBJ1-1|-
TGCAGTGCTTCGGACAACCTGAACACTGAAGCTTTCTTT
CSASDNLNTEAFF
>TRBV28|-|TRBJ2-1|TRBD2
TGTGCCAGCAGTTCCTTAACTAGCGGCTCCTACAATGAGCAGTTCTTC
CASSSLTSGSYNEQFF
>TRBV28|few|TRBJ2-2|TRBD2
TGTGCCAGCATGGCGGGGGGAGGAAGTACCGGGGAGCTGTTTTTT
CASMAGGGSTGELFF
>TRBV4-2|many|TRBJ2-2|-
TGTGCCAGCAGCCAAGGCTCGGTCCCTACCGGGGAGCTGTTTTTT
CASSQGSVPTGELFF
>TRBV20-1|-|TRBJ2-7|-
TGCAGTGCTAGAGATTCGGAGGAGCTCTACGAGCGGTACTTC
CSARDSEELYERYF
>TRBV28|many|TRBJ2-5|TRBD2
TGTGCCAGCAGTTCTCCACTAGCGAGGAAGGGAGAGACCCAGTACTTC
CASSSPLARKGETQYF
>TRBV4-1|many|TRBJ2-1|TRBD2
TGCGCCAGCAACAGGCGGGAGAGGCACGATGAGCAGTTCTTC
CASNRRERHDEQFF
>TRBV11-2|-|TRBJ2-1|TRBD2
TGTGCCAGCAGCTTAGCGGGGGGGGGGACTCTTTACAATGAGCAGTTCTTC
CASSLAGGGTLYNEQFF
>TRBV19|few|TRBJ1-6|TRBD1
TGTGCCAGTAGTACCGGACAGGGACTCAATTCACCCCTCCACTTT
CASSTGQGLNSPLHF
>TRBV7-3|-|TRBJ2-1|-
TGTGCCAGCAGCCCCCGACTAGATATTATTATGGGAAACAATGAGCAGTTCTTC
CASSPRLDIIMGNNEQFF
>TRBV29-1|many|TRBJ2-7|-
TGCAGCGGGAGAGGCGGACTATCCTACGAGCAGTACTTC
CSGRGGLSYEQYF
>TRBV7-8|many|TRBJ2-1|TRBD2
TGTGCCAGCAGCTTAGTTGGGGGAGGGCCTAACAATGAGCAGTTCTTC
CASSLVGGGPNNEQFF
>TRBV10-2|-|TRBJ2-7|-
TGCGCCAGCAGTGAGTCGTTCTACGAGCAGTACTTC
CASSESFYEQYF
>TRBV19|many|TRBJ2-6|-
TGTGCCAGTAGTATGTCGGCAGCTGGGGCCAACGTCCTGACTTTC
CASSMSAAGANVLTF
>TRBV28|many|TRBJ2-7|-
TGTGCCAGCAGTTTAGGGCTTTCCTACGAGCAGTACTTC
CASSLGLSYEQYF
>TRBV9|many|TRBJ2-2|-
TGTGCCAGCAGCGTAGACGGTACCGGGGAGCTGTTTTTT
CASSVDGTGELFF
>TRBV10-3|few|TRBJ2-7|TRBD2
TGTGCCATCAGTCCGTCTAGCGGGTTTAGCTCCTACGAGCAGTACTTC
CAISPSSGFSSYEQYF
>TRBV3-1|few|TRBJ2-7|-
TGTGCCAGCAGCCATAAATACCCCCGGGAGTCGAGGGTTGGAGAGCAGTACTTC
CASSHKYPRESRVGEQYF
>TRBV20-1|-|TRBJ2-3|TRBD1
TGCAGTGCCGAGGGGGTCACAGGGGAAGCAGATACGCAGTATTTT
CSAEGVTGEADTQYF
>TRBV6-2/TRBV6-3|many|TRBJ1-4|-
TGTGCCAGCACCGACAGCTTGGATTTCGAAAAACTGTTTTTT
CASTDSLDFEKLFF
>TRBV13|-|TRBJ2-2|TRBD1
TGTGCCAGCAGCTTGCGTTGGGACAGGACCGGGGAGCTGTTTTTT
CASSLRWDRTGELFF